What follows describes a single TCR beta chain. No antigen is known for it. Unique molecular identifiers were present in the TCR beta cDNA libraries. Researchers reported 400,000 to 600,000 cDNA molecules coming from approximately 1 to 10 million T cells. TCRdb reprocessed the PCR reads via MiXCR and lists one record per CDR3 protein. The sample carries 750,000 to 950,000 distinct CDR3 sequences, about 45% recorded once. In germline, CDR1 is MDHEN, CDR2 SYDVKM. This CDR3 spans 12 amino acids. V was shortened by 2 bases and J by 8 bases, with 10 bases between the two germline ends. This sample is part of a study of post-analysis software for immune sequencing data. Study-wide results and limits: F measure clustering grouped samples strongly by preparation batch. There were roughly five TRBV segments more frequent in patients than controls, and TRBV5-6, TRBV5-1 and TRBV20-1 were among them. Controls showed significantly higher normalized Chao1 diversity than did multiple sclerosis patients.

This receptor was taken from a girl under 18 with multiple sclerosis. V gene TRBV28 combines with J gene TRBJ2-7; D possibly matches TRBD1 or TRBD2 (5 bases each). Sequenced input: blood. DNA for the CDR3: TGTGCCAGCAGTTTACCTATGGGACAGCAGTACTTC. Its protein is CASSLPMGQQYF. Using reference TRBV28 and TRBJ2-7 for the parts outside the CDR3, the full variable domain is DVKVTQSSRYLVKRTGEKVFLECVQDMDHENMFWYRQDPGLGLRLIYFSYDVKMKEKGDIPEGYSVSREKKERFSLILESASTNQTSMYLCASSLPMGQQYFGPGTRLTVT.